Following are 27 T cell receptor beta chains from one sample sequenced in a study of blood T cell repertoires in COVID-19. Produced via immunoSEQ multiplex PCR; TCRdb's table is partial and in-frame only. Among tens of thousands of clones, about four fifths were seen once, and the ten largest hold around 3.8%. Sequenced sample: peripheral blood. The receptor set was obtained from a woman older than 75 with acute or convalescent COVID-19.

The V and J genes are TRBV7-9 and TRBJ1-1, with unresolved D. V lost 2 bases and J 5 bases, leaving 9 bases between the germline ends. The CDR3 loop spans 13 amino acids. Germline V lookup: CDR1 SEHNR, CDR2 FQNEAQ (reference sequence). CDR3 residues: CASSLLGETEAFF. The DNA of the CDR3 is TGTGCCAGCAGCTTACTCGGGGAAACTGAAGCTTTCTTT. The variable domain in full, completed from reference TRBV7-9 and TRBJ1-1, reads DTGVSQNPRHKITKRGQNVTFRCDPISEHNRLYWYRQTLGQGPEFLTYFQNEAQLEKSRLLSDRFSAERPKGSFSTLEIQRTEQGDSAMYLCASSLLGETEAFFGQGTRLTVV.

The rearrangement uses TRBV13 and TRBJ2-3, with D uncertain. The CDR3 extends over 12 amino acids. The germline V gene has CDR1 PRHDT and CDR2 FYEKMQ (reference sequence). V was cut by 5 bases and J by 10 bases, with 13 bases left in between. The CDR3 reads CASSATSTAQYF. The CDR3 DNA reads as TGTGCCAGCAGCGCAACTTCCACGGCGCAGTATTTT.

This chain uses TRBV5-1 with TRBJ1-5; a possible D gene is TRBD1 (5 bases). The V gene's germline CDR1 is SGHRS and CDR2 YFSETQ. CDR3 size: 15 residues. The V end was cut by 0 bases, the J end by 10 bases, with 17 bases between. The CDR3 bases are TGCGCCAGCAGCTTGGATGGGGCAGTTTGGGGCCCCCAGCATTTT. Encoded protein: CASSLDGAVWGPQHF.

The chain combines TRBV7-2 with TRBJ2-5; TRBD2 matches 13 bases. The ends lost 2 bases at V and 5 bases at J; junction bases unmatched: 8. The CDR3 is made up of 17 amino acids. The germline V gene encodes CDR1 SGHTA and CDR2 FQGNSA. This chain's CDR3 is CASSLRPGLAGMETQYF. As DNA, the CDR3 is TGTGCCAGCAGCTTACGCCCGGGACTAGCGGGGATGGAGACCCAGTACTTC.

This chain connects TRBV14 to TRBJ2-7; the D gene is possibly TRBD2 (6 bases). The CDR3 is 14 residues long. V was cut by 1 base and J by 4 bases, with 11 bases left in between. Per the germline V gene, CDR1 is SGHDN and CDR2 is FVKESK. This chain's CDR3 is CASSQGGVPYEQYF. For the CDR3, the DNA is TGTGCCAGCAGCCAAGGGGGGGTTCCTTACGAGCAGTACTTC.

This clone has just a few counts. The chain joins TRBV27 to TRBJ2-1; a possible D gene is TRBD2 (5 bases). The germline V gene has CDR1 MNHEY and CDR2 SMNVEV (reference sequence). Deletions cut 0 bases from V and 9 bases from J, with 9 bases between. The CDR3 is made up of 13 amino acids. This CDR3 reads CASSLSTRVEQFF. In DNA, the CDR3 is TGTGCCAGCAGTTTATCTACTAGGGTTGAGCAGTTCTTC.

This clone has only a few counts. The chain links TRBV4-3 to TRBJ1-1; 7 nucleotides align to TRBD1. V dropped 4 bases and J dropped 0; count of bases not matched to a gene: 11. The CDR3 covers 17 residues. CDR1 and CDR2 (germline): LGHNA, YSLEER. In DNA form, the CDR3 reads TGCGCCAGCAGCCCTGGGACAGCTTTATCCATGAACACTGAAGCTTTCTTT. As protein: CASSPGTALSMNTEAFF.

The rearrangement links TRBV7-3 to TRBJ2-7; D is possibly TRBD1 (5 bases). V lost 5 bases and J lost 6, with 14 bases in between. Germline V lookup: CDR1 SGHTA, CDR2 FQGTGA. The CDR3 runs 13 residues. In nucleotides, the CDR3 is TGTGCCAGCAGCCGAGACAGTATTGGCGAGCAGTACTTC. Its translation: CASSRDSIGEQYF. The whole variable domain, remainder taken from reference TRBV7-3 and TRBJ2-7, is GAGVSQTPSNKVTEKGKYVELRCDPISGHTALYWYRQSLGQGPEFLIYFQGTGAADDSGLPNDRFFAVRPEGSVSTLKIQRTERGDSAVYLCASSRDSIGEQYFGPGTRLTVT.

CDR3 loop: CASSSPSPGQGHTGELFF. In DNA, the CDR3 is TGTGCCAGTAGTTCGCCGTCTCCGGGACAGGGTCACACCGGGGAGCTGTTTTTT. The chain employs TRBV19 and TRBJ2-2; TRBD1 matches at 9 bases. Trimming removed 5 bases from V and 3 bases from J; junction bases left unmatched: 13. Per germline, CDR1 LNHDA and CDR2 SQIVND (reference sequence). CDR3 size: 18 residues.

The CDR3 protein is CASSLSFLSADTQYF. The CDR3 DNA sequence: TGTGCCAGCAGTTTGTCTTTCCTCTCCGCAGATACGCAGTATTTT. The chain has TRBV6-2 or TRBV6-3 and TRBJ2-3; D unclear. V shed 4 bases and J shed 4 bases, with 15 bases lying between them. This CDR3 is built from 15 residues. From germline, CDR1 is MNHEY and CDR2 SVGEGT.

The V and J genes are TRBV12-3 or TRBV12-4 and TRBJ1-2, with D hard to call. V lost 4 bases to trimming and J lost 7 bases, with 13 bases between them. There are 13 residues in the CDR3. CDR3 residues: CASSSGRLGGYTF. The CDR3 coding sequence is TGTGCCAGCAGTTCCGGGAGGCTAGGTGGCTACACCTTC.

The chain links TRBV18 to TRBJ1-4; D possibly corresponds to TRBD1 (6 bases). Trimming cost V 1 base and J 5 bases, with 8 bases left between them. Per germline, CDR1 KGHSH and CDR2 LQKENI. The CDR3 is made up of 14 amino acids. CDR3 nucleotide sequence: TGTGCCAGCTCACCACGGCAGGGGAATGAAAAACTGTTTTTT. Its protein is CASSPRQGNEKLFF.

CDR3 loop: CASSGWGLSNQPQHF. The CDR3 coding sequence is TGTGCCAGCAGTGGCTGGGGACTTAGCAATCAGCCCCAGCATTTT. The chain couples TRBV2 to TRBJ1-5; D possibly corresponds to TRBD1 (5 bases). The CDR3 is 15 amino acids. CDR1 and CDR2 from the germline V gene are SNHLY and FYNNEI. With 4 bases removed from V and 0 bases from J, the gap between germline ends came to 10 bases.

The count of this clone is one. The V gene is TRBV7-2, the J gene TRBJ1-5; 7 nucleotides align to TRBD1. Trimming cost V 3 bases and J 6 bases; bases outside gene matches: 8. Germline-derived CDR1 and CDR2 are SGHTA and FQGNSA. The CDR3 is made up of 15 amino acids. The CDR3 here is CASSFPQPGGQPQHF. The CDR3 region has the DNA TGTGCCAGCAGCTTTCCCCAGCCAGGGGGTCAGCCCCAGCATTTT.

The table lists this clone with a count of one. This rearrangement joins TRBV11-2 to TRBJ1-2, with unresolved D. Trimming stripped 1 base from V and 3 bases from J, with 9 bases between. In germline, CDR1 is SGHAT, CDR2 FQNNGV. The CDR3 totals 14 residues. This CDR3 is CASSLGQVYYGYTF. The CDR3 DNA sequence: TGTGCCAGCAGCTTAGGTCAGGTGTACTATGGCTACACCTTC.

The chain carries TRBV2 and TRBJ2-3, with TRBD1 matching 8 bases. Germline values: CDR1 SNHLY, CDR2 FYNNEI. This CDR3 is 14 amino acids long. V lost 5 bases and J lost 0; bases outside the gene matches: 1. In DNA form, the CDR3 reads TGTGCCAGCAGTCAGGGGGCTAGCACAGATACGCAGTATTTT. As protein: CASSQGASTDTQYF.

Here the CDR3 DNA reads TGTGCCAGCACGGCTAGCGGGACAGAAGAGACCCAGTACTTC. Translated, it gives CASTASGTEETQYF. This chain links TRBV28 with TRBJ2-5; 9 positions agree with TRBD2. Germline V CDR1 and CDR2: MDHEN, SYDVKM. V was clipped by 7 bases and J by 3 bases; unmatched bases: 6. This CDR3 is built from 14 residues.

This rearrangement joins TRBV7-6 to TRBJ1-1; TRBD1 is a possible D gene (5 bases). This CDR3 is built from 13 residues. The ends were cut back, 3 bases at V and 4 bases at J, with 9 bases in the middle. In germline, CDR1 is SGHVS, CDR2 FNYEAQ. The DNA for the CDR3 is TGTGCCAGCAGCTTCGGGGGAAGCACTGAAGCTTTCTTT. Translation gives CASSFGGSTEAFF.

CDR3 region: CASSPTGGAGANVLTF. CDR3 nucleotide sequence: TGTGCCAGCAGCCCCACGGGGGGTGCTGGGGCCAACGTCCTGACTTTC. The chain links TRBV11-1 to TRBJ2-6, with TRBD2 matching 7 bases. V gave up 5 bases and J gave up 2 bases; unmatched junction bases: 6. CDR1 SGHAT and CDR2 FQDESV come from the germline V gene (reference sequence). This CDR3 contains 16 residues.

The rearrangement uses TRBV5-1 and TRBJ2-2, with D perhaps TRBD1 (6 bases). Per the germline V gene, CDR1 is SGHRS and CDR2 is YFSETQ. V lost 0 bases and J 7 bases, leaving 13 bases between the germline ends. The CDR3 contains 15 residues. CDR3 nucleotide sequence: TGCGCCAGCAGCTTGGAGGGACAAACCCGCGGGGAGCTGTTTTTT. This translates into CASSLEGQTRGELFF. The full variable domain, its missing parts supplied by reference TRBV5-1 and TRBJ2-2, is KAGVTQTPRYLIKTRGQQVTLSCSPISGHRSVSWYQQTPGQGLQFLFEYFSETQRNKGNFPGRFSGRQFSNSRSEMNVSTLELGDSALYLCASSLEGQTRGELFFGEGSRLTVL.

The rearrangement links TRBV6-5 to TRBJ1-2; TRBD1 aligns across 10 bases. The V segment lost 2 bases and the J segment 7 bases; nucleotides outside the gene matches: 4. Germline assignment: CDR1 MNHEY and CDR2 SVGAGI. This CDR3 spans 14 amino acids. CDR3 in DNA: TGTGCCAGCAGTTACACTGGACAGGGGGGTGGCTACACCTTC. Its translation: CASSYTGQGGGYTF.

The chain employs TRBV30 and TRBJ2-7, with D perhaps matching TRBD1 (6 bases). The ends were cut back, 0 bases at V and 1 base at J, with 13 bases in the middle. The CDR3 runs to 15 residues. Germline V gives CDR1 GTSNPN, CDR2 SVGIG (reference sequence). CDR3 in DNA: TGTGCCTGGAGTGTACGACAGGCGAGGTCCTACGAGCAGTACTTC. It specifies CAWSVRQARSYEQYF. Full variable domain (missing parts from reference TRBV30 and TRBJ2-7): SQTIHQWPATLVQPVGSPLSLECTVEGTSNPNLYWYRQAAGRGLQLLFYSVGIGQISSEVPQNLSASRPQDRQFILSSKKLLLSDSGFYLCAWSVRQARSYEQYFGPGTRLTVT.

The chain employs TRBV5-1 and TRBJ2-7; 13 positions match TRBD2. From germline, CDR1 is SGHRS and CDR2 YFSETQ. The CDR3 extends over 16 amino acids. V lost 7 bases and J lost 6; bases outside the gene matches: 13. The CDR3 region is CASRLGLAGAGGEQYF. In DNA form, the CDR3 reads TGCGCCAGCCGCCTCGGACTAGCGGGAGCAGGGGGCGAGCAGTACTTC.

The chain combines TRBV6-2 or TRBV6-3 with TRBJ1-5; no clear D. Germline-derived CDR1 and CDR2 are MNHEY and SVGEGT. V was cut by 6 bases and J by 2 bases, with 11 bases left in between. The CDR3 length is 14 residues. The chain's CDR3 is CASSLWGGNQPQHF. In nucleotides, the CDR3 is TGTGCCAGCAGCCTTTGGGGAGGCAATCAGCCCCAGCATTTT.

This chain links TRBV4-1 with TRBJ2-7; tentative D call: TRBD2 (6 bases). This CDR3 comprises 15 residues. Germline values: CDR1 MGHRA, CDR2 YSYEKL. Trimming left V 1 base short and J 2 bases short, with 12 bases between. CDR3 region: CASSQVLALTYEQYF. The CDR3 DNA is TGCGCCAGCAGCCAAGTGCTAGCGCTGACCTACGAGCAGTACTTC.

This chain joins TRBV3-1 (or the pseudogene TRBV3-2) and TRBJ1-4; D is possibly TRBD1 (6 bases). Germline V gene data show CDR1 as LGHDT and CDR2 as YNNKEL (reference sequence). Trimming took off 3 bases at V and 6 bases at J, with 17 bases between the two ends. The CDR3 runs 16 residues. The CDR3 loop reads CASSHSRQGYDEKLFF. CDR3 coding DNA: TGTGCCAGCAGCCACTCCCGTCAGGGGTACGATGAAAAACTGTTTTTT.

This clone was detected once. The rearrangement links TRBV9 to TRBJ2-5, with D perhaps matching TRBD1 (5 bases). Germline CDR1 SGDLS, CDR2 YYNGEE. The germline V and J ends were trimmed by 5 bases and 1 base, with 12 bases remaining between them. This CDR3 spans 14 amino acids. CDR3 amino acids: CASSKDNLQETQYF. In DNA, the CDR3 is TGTGCCAGCAGTAAGGACAACCTCCAAGAGACCCAGTACTTC. Full variable domain (rest looked up from reference TRBV9 and TRBJ2-5): DSGVTQTPKHLITATGQRVTLRCSPRSGDLSVYWYQQSLDQGLQFLIQYYNGEERAKGNILERFSAQQFPDLHSELNLSSLELGDSALYFCASSKDNLQETQYFGPGTRLLVL.